The present entry profiles one T cell receptor (beta chain) with its context. Purification of the CD8+ and CD4+ T cells relied on negative isolation, and TEMRA cells underwent FACS enrichment. About 0.45 to 1 ug RNA was reverse transcribed with random hexamers. From the immunoSEQ multiplex PCR reads, TCRdb called clonotypes with MiXCR, one entry per CDR3 protein. In the table there are 200,000 to 250,000 distinct CDR3 sequences, about 94% of which are singletons. These data are taken from a study of CD8 T cells in Susac syndrome. The CDR3 is 15 residues long. CDR1 and CDR2 from the germline V gene are LGHDT and YNNKEL (reference sequence). Trimming removed 0 bases at V and 9 bases at J, with 15 bases between.

The sequencing input was CD4+ T cells from PBMCs. The chain employs TRBV3-1 and TRBJ2-1; D perhaps matches TRBD1 (6 bases). The sequence came from a human donor with Susac syndrome. The CDR3 spells CASSQDGGRSIEQFF. CDR3 nucleotide sequence: TGTGCCAGCAGCCAAGATGGGGGCAGAAGTATTGAGCAGTTCTTC.